The 18 T cell receptor beta chains given below trace back to one sample, sequenced in a study of cytomegalovirus exposure and HLA in healthy donors. Use of 60 Vbeta and 13 Jbeta primers characterized the PCR. TCRdb's table, derived via immunoSEQ multiplex PCR, lists solely in-frame clones and lacks some. The sample lists some 130,000 clones, 70% to 90% seen once, with less than 6.5% in the top ten. Material: PBMCs. These receptors originate from a woman in her forties in good health and CMV-seropositive.

The chain is built from TRBV7-8 and TRBJ2-7, with a tentative D call TRBD1 (6 bases). CDR1 and CDR2 (germline): SGHVS, FQNEAQ. The V end lost 4 bases, the J end lost 2 bases, and 12 bases lay between the germline ends. The CDR3 is 14 amino acids. CDR3 protein: CASSSWTAAYEQYF. In nucleotides, the CDR3 is TGTGCCAGCAGCTCATGGACAGCAGCCTACGAGCAGTACTTC.

This sequence joins TRBV28 and TRBJ1-6; D is uncertain. The CDR3 runs 13 residues. The germline V gene has CDR1 MDHEN and CDR2 SYDVKM. The V end lost 5 bases, the J end lost 7 bases, and 9 bases lay between the germline ends. Written as DNA, the CDR3 is TGTGCCAGCAGTGTCCGGGAAAATTCACCCCTCCACTTT. It is translated as CASSVRENSPLHF. Supplemented by reference TRBV28 and TRBJ1-6, the full variable domain reads DVKVTQSSRYLVKRTGEKVFLECVQDMDHENMFWYRQDPGLGLRLIYFSYDVKMKEKGDIPEGYSVSREKKERFSLILESASTNQTSMYLCASSVRENSPLHFGNGTRLTVT.

The chain uses TRBV5-1 and TRBJ1-6, with no clear D. In germline, CDR1 is SGHRS, CDR2 YFSETQ. Trimming pared 0 bases from V and 10 bases from J, leaving 11 bases between. This CDR3 region has 14 residues. CDR3 amino acids: CASSLAPGDSPLHF. CDR3 sequence (DNA): TGCGCCAGCAGCTTGGCCCCTGGAGACTCACCCCTCCACTTT.

This chain uses TRBV21-1 with TRBJ2-6; TRBD1 reflects the table's D call only, with no check against the DNA. TRBV21-1 is listed as a pseudogene. This CDR3 spans 19 amino acids. The CDR3 is CASTHLGQGALNWANVLTF. CDR3 nucleotides: TGTGCCAGCACCCATTTAGGACAGGGGGCGCTGAACTGGGCCAACGTCCTGACTTTC.

The count of this clone is one. J is TRBJ2-2 and V is TRBV2; the match to TRBD1 covers 7 bases. This CDR3 is built from 14 residues. The V segment lost 10 bases and the J segment 2 bases; nucleotides outside the gene matches: 7. Germline lookup yields CDR1 SNHLY and CDR2 FYNNEI. The CDR3 nucleotides read TGTGCCAAAACCGGGACAGCCAACACCGGGGAGCTGTTTTTT. Translated: CAKTGTANTGELFF.

The chain recombines TRBV9 with TRBJ1-6; TRBD1 matches at 8 bases. V shed 4 bases and J 7 bases; nucleotides not matched to a gene: 7. The CDR3 runs to 15 residues. Per germline, CDR1 SGDLS and CDR2 YYNGEE. Written as DNA, the CDR3 is TGTGCCAGCAGCTTTACAGGGGGGGAGAATTCACCCCTCCACTTT. Translated, it gives CASSFTGGENSPLHF. Based on the CDR3 plus reference TRBV9 and TRBJ1-6, the full variable domain is DSGVTQTPKHLITATGQRVTLRCSPRSGDLSVYWYQQSLDQGLQFLIQYYNGEERAKGNILERFSAQQFPDLHSELNLSSLELGDSALYFCASSFTGGENSPLHFGNGTRLTVT.

J is TRBJ1-4 and V is TRBV5-1; D might be TRBD1 (5 bases). This CDR3 contains 13 residues. Germline-derived CDR1 and CDR2 are SGHRS and YFSETQ. The V end lost 5 bases, the J end lost 8 bases, and 13 bases lay between the germline ends. CDR3 amino acids: CASRTETAEKLFF. The CDR3 DNA follows: TGCGCCAGCAGGACAGAAACGGCAGAAAAACTGTTTTTT. Combining the CDR3 with reference TRBV5-1 and TRBJ1-4 gives the whole variable domain KAGVTQTPRYLIKTRGQQVTLSCSPISGHRSVSWYQQTPGQGLQFLFEYFSETQRNKGNFPGRFSGRQFSNSRSEMNVSTLELGDSALYLCASRTETAEKLFFGSGTQLSVL.

This clone was counted once. V gene TRBV30 combines with J gene TRBJ2-3; D perhaps matches TRBD2 (5 bases). The CDR3 contains 14 residues. Germline assignment: CDR1 GTSNPN and CDR2 SVGIG (reference sequence). V was pared by 2 bases and J by 0 bases, with 9 bases between. The CDR3 is CAWSLDSSTDTQYF. The DNA for the CDR3 is TGTGCCTGGAGTTTGGACTCTAGCACAGATACGCAGTATTTT.

The rearrangement uses TRBV5-1 and TRBJ2-1, with 11 bases matching TRBD1. With V trimmed by 6 bases and J by 0 bases, 20 bases remained unmatched. Germline V gives CDR1 SGHRS, CDR2 YFSETQ. This CDR3 has 21 residues. Here the CDR3 DNA reads TGCGCCAGCAAGAGGACAGGGGGCCCGGGACAGCTAGGGAGCTCCTACAATGAGCAGTTCTTC. It specifies CASKRTGGPGQLGSSYNEQFF.

The V and J genes are TRBV7-9 and TRBJ2-7; 9 bases match TRBD1. Germline CDR1 reads SEHNR; CDR2 reads FQNEAQ (reference sequence). V gave up 5 bases and J gave up 0 bases; unmatched junction bases: 2. The length of the CDR3 is 14 residues. The CDR3 coding sequence is TGTGCCAGCAGCGCGACAGGGGGCTCCTACGAGCAGTACTTC. Its translation: CASSATGGSYEQYF. The whole variable domain, filled in from reference TRBV7-9 and TRBJ2-7, reads DTGVSQNPRHKITKRGQNVTFRCDPISEHNRLYWYRQTLGQGPEFLTYFQNEAQLEKSRLLSDRFSAERPKGSFSTLEIQRTEQGDSAMYLCASSATGGSYEQYFGPGTRLTVT.

This rearrangement joins TRBV6-1 to TRBJ1-2; maybe TRBD1 (6 bases). The germline gives CDR1 MNHNS, CDR2 SASEGT. This CDR3 spans 15 amino acids. V dropped 1 base and J dropped 2 bases, with 11 bases sitting between them. The CDR3 protein is CASSEGWGPNYGYTF. For the CDR3, the DNA is TGTGCCAGCAGTGAAGGTTGGGGGCCAAACTATGGCTACACCTTC.

The chain has TRBV11-2 and TRBJ1-4, with D possibly being TRBD1 (5 bases). The CDR3 consists of 15 residues. From germline, CDR1 is SGHAT and CDR2 FQNNGV. V lost 7 bases and J 3 bases, leaving 15 bases between the germline ends. DNA for the CDR3: TGTGCCAGCACCCCATTGGGGCCGGCTAATGAAAAACTGTTTTTT. Protein product: CASTPLGPANEKLFF.

The V call is TRBV5-1, the J call TRBJ2-6; no firm D call. The germline V gene encodes CDR1 SGHRS and CDR2 YFSETQ. The CDR3 is 16 residues long. With 1 base removed from V and 0 bases from J, the gap between germline ends came to 8 bases. DNA of the CDR3: TGCGCCAGCAGCTTGACACCAACCTCTGGGGCCAACGTCCTGACTTTC. It codes for CASSLTPTSGANVLTF.

The V and J genes are TRBV18 and TRBJ1-1; D possibly corresponds to TRBD1 (5 bases). This CDR3 contains 13 residues. Germline V gene sequence: CDR1 KGHSH, CDR2 LQKENI. With 3 bases removed from V and 2 bases from J, the gap between germline ends came to 7 bases. In nucleotides, the CDR3 is TGTGCCAGCTCACCGGGGCCTAACACTGAAGCTTTCTTT. It translates to CASSPGPNTEAFF.

This clone was recorded a few times. This chain links TRBV19 with TRBJ2-1; maybe TRBD2 (5 bases). The V and J ends lost 7 bases and 5 bases respectively, with 12 bases between them. CDR1 LNHDA and CDR2 SQIVND come from the germline V gene (reference sequence). The CDR3 totals 13 residues. The DNA of the CDR3 is TGTGCCAGTAACAGCGGAGGTCACAATGAGCAGTTCTTC. As protein: CASNSGGHNEQFF.

This chain joins TRBV6-1 and TRBJ1-5; no definite D call. The CDR3 spans 14 residues. Germline loops: CDR1 MNHNS, CDR2 SASEGT. The ends were cut back, 3 bases at V and 6 bases at J, with 12 bases in the middle. The CDR3 DNA is TGTGCCAGCAGTGACAGGATCGTAGTTCAGCCCCAGCATTTT. This codes for CASSDRIVVQPQHF.

The genes are TRBV5-1 and TRBJ1-1, with D perhaps matching TRBD1 (5 bases). Germline loops: CDR1 SGHRS, CDR2 YFSETQ. V gave up 5 bases and J gave up 4 bases, with 18 bases separating them. The CDR3 spans 15 residues. The CDR3 DNA follows: TGCGCCAGCAGTTCCGATGCAGGGTCGGGCACTGAAGCTTTCTTT. Its protein product is CASSSDAGSGTEAFF.

This sequence joins TRBV5-6 and TRBJ2-7; TRBD1 agrees at 8 bases. Trimming removed 4 bases from V and 0 bases from J; junction bases left unmatched: 6. The CDR3 is 15 amino acids. The germline gives CDR1 SGHDT, CDR2 YYEEEE. CDR3 coding DNA: TGTGCCAGCAGCCCGTGGGACAGGTCCTCCTACGAGCAGTACTTC. Translating gives CASSPWDRSSYEQYF.